Following are 23 T cell receptor beta chains from one sample sequenced in a study of blood T cell repertoires in COVID-19. Sequencing used immunoSEQ multiplex PCR; TCRdb keeps in-frame clones, though not all of them. The sample has fewer than 300,000 clones; roughly 80% are singletons. Material: PBMCs or T cells enriched from blood (not recorded which). Every receptor here comes from a man aged 40-49 years who had been exposed to COVID-19.

This clone has a handful of counts. V gene TRBV28 combines with J gene TRBJ1-5; 8 nucleotides align to TRBD1. Trimming at V came to 3 bases and at J to 5 bases, leaving 3 bases not matched to a gene. Germline values: CDR1 MDHEN, CDR2 SYDVKM. The CDR3 has 14 residues. The CDR3 DNA reads as TGTGCCAGCAGTTTCCGACAGGGGTATCAGCCCCAGCATTTT. This encodes CASSFRQGYQPQHF.

The chain is built from TRBV3-1 (or the pseudogene TRBV3-2) and TRBJ2-7, with a weak D call TRBD1 (6 bases). Per germline, CDR1 LGHDT and CDR2 YNNKEL (reference sequence). Deletions cut 8 bases from V and 4 bases from J, with 9 bases between. The CDR3 contains 11 residues. The chain's CDR3 is CASEDRYEQYF. In nucleotides, the CDR3 is TGTGCCAGCGAAGACAGGTACGAGCAGTACTTC.

This clone appeared a single time. V is TRBV23-1 and J is TRBJ1-5, with D possibly TRBD1 on 6 matching bases. TRBV23-1 is annotated as an ORF whose role is uncertain. Trimming left V 4 bases short and J 0 bases short, with 22 bases between. There are 19 residues in the CDR3. This CDR3 reads CASSPGGADTGHSNQPQHF. As DNA, the CDR3 is TGCGCCAGCAGTCCGGGGGGCGCGGACACGGGGCATAGCAATCAGCCCCAGCATTTT.

The CDR3 loop is CASSTTGRSSYEQYF. The CDR3, as DNA: TGCGCCAGCAGCACGACAGGTAGATCCTCCTACGAGCAGTACTTC. The V and J genes are TRBV5-1 and TRBJ2-7; TRBD1 might be the D (6 bases). Deletions cut 4 bases from V and 0 bases from J, with 14 bases between. In germline, CDR1 is SGHRS, CDR2 YFSETQ. This CDR3 is 15 amino acids long.

This chain uses TRBV19 with TRBJ1-3; 10 nucleotides match TRBD1. With 7 bases clipped from V and 4 bases from J, the junction kept 16 bases outside the gene matches. The CDR3 consists of 18 residues. Per the germline V gene, CDR1 is LNHDA and CDR2 is SQIVND (reference sequence). CDR3 DNA: TGTGCCAGTAAGGTCGAGAGGGGACAGGGGTCTCACGGAAACACCATATATTTT. This translates into CASKVERGQGSHGNTIYF.

The rearrangement joins TRBV28 to TRBJ2-7; maybe TRBD1 (5 bases). The V end lost 1 base, the J end lost 2 bases, and 9 bases lay between the germline ends. The CDR3 is 14 residues long. The germline V gene encodes CDR1 MDHEN and CDR2 SYDVKM. CDR3 loop: CASSLLTATYEQYF. CDR3 DNA sequence: TGTGCCAGCAGTTTATTGACAGCTACCTACGAGCAGTACTTC.

The chain carries TRBV5-1 and TRBJ2-7, with D possibly being TRBD1 (6 bases). Between the trimmed V and J ends, which lost 6 bases and 2 bases, there was a span of 18 bases. There are 15 residues in the CDR3. Germline loops: CDR1 SGHRS, CDR2 YFSETQ. CDR3 in DNA: TGCGCCAGCAATGAGGGCCTGGACAGTACCTACGAGCAGTACTTC. Protein product: CASNEGLDSTYEQYF.

This clone was counted a few times. The V gene is TRBV12-3 or TRBV12-4, the J gene TRBJ2-2; no reliable D call. V lost 5 bases, J lost 5 bases, and 6 bases lay in between. The CDR3 runs to 12 residues. This CDR3 reads CASSAGTGELFF. CDR3 bases: TGTGCCAGCAGTGCCGGGACCGGGGAGCTGTTTTTT.

J is TRBJ1-2 and V is TRBV5-6; TRBD1 matches at 7 bases. This CDR3 is 15 amino acids long. CDR1 and CDR2 from the germline V gene are SGHDT and YYEEEE. J gave up 2 bases and V 4 bases, and 8 bases lay outside the gene matches. The CDR3 region is CASSPGQMLNYGYTF. CDR3 coding DNA: TGTGCCAGCAGCCCGGGACAGATGCTAAACTATGGCTACACCTTC.

The chain joins TRBV7-9 to TRBJ2-2; no reliable D call. V dropped 3 bases and J dropped 4 bases, with 12 bases sitting between them. This CDR3 spans 15 amino acids. Germline CDR1 reads SEHNR; CDR2 reads FQNEAQ (reference sequence). CDR3 DNA sequence: TGTGCCAGCAGCTTCTCGTCGTCCTTCACCGGGGAGCTGTTTTTT. Translating it yields CASSFSSSFTGELFF.

J is TRBJ1-2 and V is TRBV7-3; TRBD1 matches 9 bases. Trimming took 2 bases from V and 9 from J; bases not matched to a gene: 4. The CDR3 has 13 residues. Looked up from germline, CDR1 is SGHTA and CDR2 is FQGTGA. CDR3 DNA sequence: TGTGCCAGCAGCTTAGGGACAGGGTCAAGCTACACCTTC. Its protein is CASSLGTGSSYTF.

The chain employs TRBV13 and TRBJ2-3; 8 nucleotides match TRBD1. The CDR3 runs 14 residues. With V trimmed by 2 bases and J by 4 bases, 2 bases remained unmatched. CDR1 is PRHDT, CDR2 FYEKMQ, per germline (reference sequence). The CDR3 region is CASSLRGQADTQYF. In DNA form, the CDR3 reads TGTGCCAGCAGCTTACGGGGACAGGCAGATACGCAGTATTTT.

This rearrangement joins TRBV7-3 to TRBJ2-2; 10 positions agree with TRBD1. Germline-derived CDR1 and CDR2 are SGHTA and FQGTGA. This CDR3 comprises 15 residues. Trimming took 3 bases from V and 7 from J; bases not matched to a gene: 5. Here the CDR3 reads CASSLDRGFHGELFF. In DNA, the CDR3 is TGTGCCAGCAGCTTGGACAGGGGGTTTCACGGGGAGCTGTTTTTT.

The chain carries TRBV19 and TRBJ1-2; TRBD1 might be the D (5 bases). V was shortened by 3 bases and J by 7 bases, with 21 bases between the two germline ends. The CDR3 has 16 residues. Germline V gene data show CDR1 as LNHDA and CDR2 as SQIVND (reference sequence). Here the CDR3 reads CASSMLGSRGHGGYTF. The CDR3 DNA follows: TGTGCCAGTAGTATGTTGGGGTCACGAGGACACGGTGGCTACACCTTC. Variable domain in full (rest from reference TRBV19 and TRBJ1-2): DGGITQSPKYLFRKEGQNVTLSCEQNLNHDAMYWYRQDPGQGLRLIYYSQIVNDFQKGDIAEGYSVSREKKESFPLTVTSAQKNPTAFYLCASSMLGSRGHGGYTFGSGTRLTVV.

This clone was recorded once. The V call is TRBV27, the J call TRBJ1-5, with 8 positions matching TRBD1. The CDR3 sequence is 15 residues long. With V trimmed by 6 bases and J by 3 bases, 7 bases remained unmatched. Per germline, CDR1 MNHEY and CDR2 SMNVEV (reference sequence). CDR3 loop: CASRAPGGFNQPQHF. CDR3 coding DNA: TGTGCCAGCAGGGCCCCAGGGGGCTTCAATCAGCCCCAGCATTTT.

The rearrangement joins TRBV10-2 to TRBJ1-5; D might be TRBD1 (5 bases). Germline V gene lookup returns CDR1 WSHSY and CDR2 SAAADI. V was pared by 6 bases and J by 7 bases, with 22 bases between. The CDR3 length is 16 residues. CDR3 region: CASRQDKRGRRQPQHF. CDR3 bases: TGCGCCAGCAGGCAAGATAAAAGGGGTAGGAGACAGCCCCAGCATTTT.

V is TRBV18 and J is TRBJ1-4; 9 positions match TRBD1. Germline CDR1 is KGHSH and CDR2 is LQKENI. The CDR3 is made up of 14 amino acids. Trimming removed 1 base from V and 8 bases from J; junction bases left unmatched: 2. The CDR3 loop reads CASSPQDRGEKLFF. The CDR3 DNA is TGTGCCAGCTCACCACAGGACAGGGGAGAAAAACTGTTTTTT.

V and J are TRBV20-1 and TRBJ2-1; D may be TRBD2 (6 bases). The CDR3 contains 10 residues. CDR1 is DFQATT, CDR2 SNEGSKA, per germline (reference sequence). V lost 7 bases, J lost 8 bases, and 9 bases lay in between. The CDR3 bases are TGCAGTGAGAAGCGGGATGAGCAGTTCTTC. Translation: CSEKRDEQFF.

The table lists this clone with many counts. The chain employs TRBV2 and TRBJ2-7; 8 bases align to TRBD1. Germline assignment: CDR1 SNHLY and CDR2 FYNNEI. J gave up 4 bases and V 5 bases, and 10 bases lay outside the gene matches. The CDR3 sequence is 15 residues long. The CDR3 region is CASSYTGGSRYEQYF. The CDR3 coding sequence is TGTGCCAGCAGTTACACAGGGGGTTCGAGATACGAGCAGTACTTC.

Note on this clone: At the DNA level, this CDR3 is encoded by other sequences in the same sample as well. This chain joins TRBV6-5 and TRBJ2-7, with a possible D match to TRBD1 (6 bases). This CDR3 comprises 12 residues. V was cut by 5 bases and J by 2 bases, with 7 bases left in between. Germline-derived CDR1 and CDR2 are MNHEY and SVGAGI. DNA of the CDR3: TGTGCCAGCAGTCGGGACACCTACGAGCAGTACTTC. Translated: CASSRDTYEQYF.

This chain connects TRBV27 to TRBJ2-7; 10 bases are a match to TRBD1. Germline CDR1 is MNHEY and CDR2 is SMNVEV (reference sequence). V was pared by 4 bases and J by 5 bases, with 8 bases of the junction left unmatched. The CDR3 is made up of 15 amino acids. The CDR3 DNA reads as TGTGCCAGCAGTTCGGGACAGGGGTCGCCGCACGAGCAGTACTTC. Its translation: CASSSGQGSPHEQYF.

V usage is TRBV13 and J usage is TRBJ1-4, with 9 bases aligning to TRBD1. Germline V gives CDR1 PRHDT, CDR2 FYEKMQ (reference sequence). The CDR3 length is 14 residues. V shed 3 bases, J shed 8 bases, and the junction held 4 bases outside the gene matches. CDR3 region: CASSFGQGKEKLFF. The CDR3, as DNA: TGTGCCAGCAGCTTCGGACAGGGGAAAGAAAAACTGTTTTTT.

The chain recombines TRBV2 with TRBJ2-3; D remains unclear. Germline V CDR1 and CDR2: SNHLY, FYNNEI. This CDR3 is built from 12 residues. The V gene lost 3 bases and the J gene lost 2 bases, with 3 bases spanning the gap. DNA for the CDR3: TGTGCCAGCAGTGACTTCACAGATACGCAGTATTTT. Residues: CASSDFTDTQYF.